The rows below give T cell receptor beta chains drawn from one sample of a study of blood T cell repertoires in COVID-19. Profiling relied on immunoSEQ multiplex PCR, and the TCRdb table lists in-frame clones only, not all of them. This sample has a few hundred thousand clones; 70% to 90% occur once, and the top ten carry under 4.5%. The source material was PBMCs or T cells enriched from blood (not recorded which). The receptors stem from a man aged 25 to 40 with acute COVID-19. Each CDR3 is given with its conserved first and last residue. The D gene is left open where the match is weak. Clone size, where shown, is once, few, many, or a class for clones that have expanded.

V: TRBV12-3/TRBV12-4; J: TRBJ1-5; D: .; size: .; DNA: TGTGCCAGCAGTTTAGCGCGAGAGGGACTATCGCATTTT; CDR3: CASSLAREGLSHF
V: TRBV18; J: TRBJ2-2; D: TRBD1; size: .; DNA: TGTGCCAGCTCACTTCAAACAGGGGGCACCGGGGAGCTGTTTTTT; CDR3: CASSLQTGGTGELFF
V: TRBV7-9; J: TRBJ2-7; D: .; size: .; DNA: TGTGCCAGCAGCTCCCCCCGGGACACCCTCTACGAGCAGTACTTC; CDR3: CASSSPRDTLYEQYF
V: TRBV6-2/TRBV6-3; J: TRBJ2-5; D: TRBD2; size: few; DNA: TGTGCCAGCAGTTGGGCTTTAGCGGGGCAAGAGACCCAGTACTTC; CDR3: CASSWALAGQETQYF
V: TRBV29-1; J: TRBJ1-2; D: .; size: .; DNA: TGCAGCGTTGAAGAAAACTTCTATGGCTACACCTTC; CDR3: CSVEENFYGYTF
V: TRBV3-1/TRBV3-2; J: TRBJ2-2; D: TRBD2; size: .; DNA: TGTGCCAGCAGCCGTACTAGCGGGGGGTCCGGGGAGCTGTTTTTT; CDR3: CASSRTSGGSGELFF
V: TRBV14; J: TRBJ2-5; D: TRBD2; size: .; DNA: TGTGCCAGCAGCCAAGATGTGGCTAGCGGAGAGACCCAGTACTTC; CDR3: CASSQDVASGETQYF
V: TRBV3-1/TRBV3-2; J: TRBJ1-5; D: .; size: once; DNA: TGTGCCAGCAGCTCATCGACAGACAATCAGCCCCAGCATTTT; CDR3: CASSSSTDNQPQHF
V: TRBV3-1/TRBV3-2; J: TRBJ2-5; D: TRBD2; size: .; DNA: TGTGCCAGCAGCGTGGGACTAGCGGGGACACAAGAGACCCAGTACTTC; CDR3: CASSVGLAGTQETQYF
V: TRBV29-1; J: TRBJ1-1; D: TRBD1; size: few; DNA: TGCAGCGTTGACAGGACAGGGGAAGCTTTCTTT; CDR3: CSVDRTGEAFF
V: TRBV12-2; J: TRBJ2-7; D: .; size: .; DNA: TGTGCAAGTCGCTTAGAAAGTTGCGGACAGGAGTCCTACGAGCAGTACTTC; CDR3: CASRLESCGQESYEQYF
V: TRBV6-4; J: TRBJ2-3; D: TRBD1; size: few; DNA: TGTGCCAGCAGTGAGACAGGGAGTAGCACAGATACGCAGTATTTT; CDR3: CASSETGSSTDTQYF
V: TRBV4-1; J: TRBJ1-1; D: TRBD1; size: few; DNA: TGCGCCAGCAGCGAAGCCGACAGGGTTCACACTGAAGCTTTCTTT; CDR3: CASSEADRVHTEAFF
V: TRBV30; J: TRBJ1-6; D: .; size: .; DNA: TGTGCCTGGAGAAGACAGGATAATTCACCCCTCCACTTT; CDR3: CAWRRQDNSPLHF
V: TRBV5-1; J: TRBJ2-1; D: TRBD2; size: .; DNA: TGCGCCAGCAGTGTGATGACTAGCGGGGGGGCCAACAATGAGCAGTTCTTC; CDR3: CASSVMTSGGANNEQFF
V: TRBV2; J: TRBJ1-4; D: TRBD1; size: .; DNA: TGTGCCAGCAGCGGACAGGGGGGTGAAAAACTGTTTTTT; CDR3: CASSGQGGEKLFF
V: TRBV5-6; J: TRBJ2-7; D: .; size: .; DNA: TGTGCCAGCACCCTATCGGAACTAGCAGGTCACGAGCAGTACTTC; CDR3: CASTLSELAGHEQYF
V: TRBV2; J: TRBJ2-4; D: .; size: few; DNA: TGTGCCAGCAGTGACCCTCAAACCGGGACACCTAAAAACATTCAGTACTTC; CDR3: CASSDPQTGTPKNIQYF
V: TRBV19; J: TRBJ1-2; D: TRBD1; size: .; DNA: TGTGCCAGTACCACGGGGGACAGCCTCTATGGCTACACCTTC; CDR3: CASTTGDSLYGYTF
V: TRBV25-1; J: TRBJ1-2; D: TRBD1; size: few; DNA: TGTGCCAGCAGTGACAACGGCGGGACAGAGATCTATGGCTACACCTTC; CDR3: CASSDNGGTEIYGYTF
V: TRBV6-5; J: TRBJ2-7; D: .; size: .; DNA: TGTGCCAGCAGTTACTCTCCATCGACAGCGAAATACGAGCAGTACTTC; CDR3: CASSYSPSTAKYEQYF
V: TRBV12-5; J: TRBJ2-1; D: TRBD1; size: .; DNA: TGTGCTAGTGGTTTGATCCTGACAGGGCACAATGAGCAGTTCTTC; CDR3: CASGLILTGHNEQFF
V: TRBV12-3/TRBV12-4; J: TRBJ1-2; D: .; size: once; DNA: TGTGCCAGCAGGACGGCAGGGAACCATGGCTACACCTTC; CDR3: CASRTAGNHGYTF
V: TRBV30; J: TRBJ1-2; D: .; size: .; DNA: TGTGCCTGCATTCCGGGACTTAACATCGAACGCTACACCTTC; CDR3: CACIPGLNIERYTF
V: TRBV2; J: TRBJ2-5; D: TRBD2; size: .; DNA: TGTGCCAGCTCGTTTTCACTAGCGGGGGGGAGAGAGACCCAGTACTTC; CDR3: CASSFSLAGGRETQYF
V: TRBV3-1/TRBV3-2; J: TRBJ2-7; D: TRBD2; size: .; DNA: TGTGCCAGCAGCCTCATACTAGCGGGGGGCTACGAGCAGTACTTC; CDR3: CASSLILAGGYEQYF
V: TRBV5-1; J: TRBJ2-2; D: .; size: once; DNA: TGCGCCAGCAGCTACGGAGAACTAAACACCGGGGAGCTGTTTTTT; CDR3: CASSYGELNTGELFF
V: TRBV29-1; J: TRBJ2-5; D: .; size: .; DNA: TGCAGCGTTGATTCGCTTCGGGAGACCCAGTACTTC; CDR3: CSVDSLRETQYF
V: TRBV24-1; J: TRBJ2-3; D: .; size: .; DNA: TGTGCCACCAAAGAGGGGACTTTCACAGATACGCAGTATTTT; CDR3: CATKEGTFTDTQYF
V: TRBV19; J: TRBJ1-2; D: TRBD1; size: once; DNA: TGTGCCAGTAGTATACAGGGGGCTAACTATGGCTACACCTTC; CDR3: CASSIQGANYGYTF
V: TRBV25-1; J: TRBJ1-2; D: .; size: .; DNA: TGTGCCACCCAGACCCAGGGGTTCTATGGCTACACCTTC; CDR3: CATQTQGFYGYTF
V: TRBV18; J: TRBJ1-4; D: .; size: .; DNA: TGTGCCACTTCACCCGGGACAAGTTTAGAAAAACTGTTTTTT; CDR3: CATSPGTSLEKLFF
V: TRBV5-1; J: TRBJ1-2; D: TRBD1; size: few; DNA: TGCGCCAGCAGCTTGGTAGCCGACAGGGTGAACTATGGCTACACCTTC; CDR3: CASSLVADRVNYGYTF
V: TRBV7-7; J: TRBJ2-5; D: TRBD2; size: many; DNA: TGTGCCAGCAGCGGAACCGGGACTAGCGGTATGGAGACCCAGTACTTC; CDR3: CASSGTGTSGMETQYF
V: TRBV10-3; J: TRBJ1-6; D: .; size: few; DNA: TGTGCCATCAGTGAGTCAACGGATAATTCACCCCTCCACTTT; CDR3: CAISESTDNSPLHF
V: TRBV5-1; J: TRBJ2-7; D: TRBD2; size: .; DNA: TGCGCCAGCAGCTTGAGTAGCGGGGGCCTGCACTACGAGCAGTACTTC; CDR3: CASSLSSGGLHYEQYF